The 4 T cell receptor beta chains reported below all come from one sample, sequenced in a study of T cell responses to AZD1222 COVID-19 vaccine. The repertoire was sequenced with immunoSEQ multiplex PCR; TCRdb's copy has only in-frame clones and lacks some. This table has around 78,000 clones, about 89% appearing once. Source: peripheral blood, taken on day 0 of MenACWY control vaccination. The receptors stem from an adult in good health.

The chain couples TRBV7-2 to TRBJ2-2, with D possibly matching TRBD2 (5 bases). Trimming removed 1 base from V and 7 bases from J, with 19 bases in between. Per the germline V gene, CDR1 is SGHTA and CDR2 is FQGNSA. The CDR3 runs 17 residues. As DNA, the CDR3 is TGTGCCAGCAGCTTAGGATTCCGGACTCAAGACGGCGGGGAGCTGTTTTTT. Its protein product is CASSLGFRTQDGGELFF.

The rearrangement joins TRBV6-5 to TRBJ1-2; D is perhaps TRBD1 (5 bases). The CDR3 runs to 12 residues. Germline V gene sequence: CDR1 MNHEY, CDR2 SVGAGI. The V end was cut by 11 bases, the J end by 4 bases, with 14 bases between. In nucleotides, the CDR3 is TGTGCCTCAATGGGGGGGATCTATGGCTACACCTTC. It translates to CASMGGIYGYTF.

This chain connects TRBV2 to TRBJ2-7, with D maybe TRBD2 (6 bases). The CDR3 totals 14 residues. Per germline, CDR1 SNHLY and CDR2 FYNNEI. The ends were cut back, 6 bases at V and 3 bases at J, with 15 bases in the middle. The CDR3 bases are TGTGCCAGCAGCGCGGGACGTCGGAACTACGAGCAGTACTTC. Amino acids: CASSAGRRNYEQYF.

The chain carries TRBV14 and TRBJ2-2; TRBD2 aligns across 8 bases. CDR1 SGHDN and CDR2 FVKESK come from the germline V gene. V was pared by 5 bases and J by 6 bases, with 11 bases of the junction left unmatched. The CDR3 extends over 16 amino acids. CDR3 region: CASSSRSGSLSGELFF. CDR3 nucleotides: TGTGCCAGCAGCTCGCGAAGCGGGAGCTTATCCGGGGAGCTGTTTTTT.